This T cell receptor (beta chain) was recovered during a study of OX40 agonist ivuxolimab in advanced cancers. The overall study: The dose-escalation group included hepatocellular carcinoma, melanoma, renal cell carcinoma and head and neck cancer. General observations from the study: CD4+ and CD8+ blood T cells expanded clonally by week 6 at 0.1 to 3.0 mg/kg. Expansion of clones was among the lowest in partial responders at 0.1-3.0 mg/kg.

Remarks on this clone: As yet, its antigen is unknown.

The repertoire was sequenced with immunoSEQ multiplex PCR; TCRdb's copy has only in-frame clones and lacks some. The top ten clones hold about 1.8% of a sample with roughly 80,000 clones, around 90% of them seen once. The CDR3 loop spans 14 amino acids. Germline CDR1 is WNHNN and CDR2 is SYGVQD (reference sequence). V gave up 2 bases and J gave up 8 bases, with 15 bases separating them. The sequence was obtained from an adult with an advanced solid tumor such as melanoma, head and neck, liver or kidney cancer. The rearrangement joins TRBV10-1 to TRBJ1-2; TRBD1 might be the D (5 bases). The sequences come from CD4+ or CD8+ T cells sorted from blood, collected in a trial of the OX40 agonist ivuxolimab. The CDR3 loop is CASSEGGGPGGYTF. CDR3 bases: TGCGCCAGCAGTGAGGGGGGGGGACCGGGCGGCTACACCTTC.